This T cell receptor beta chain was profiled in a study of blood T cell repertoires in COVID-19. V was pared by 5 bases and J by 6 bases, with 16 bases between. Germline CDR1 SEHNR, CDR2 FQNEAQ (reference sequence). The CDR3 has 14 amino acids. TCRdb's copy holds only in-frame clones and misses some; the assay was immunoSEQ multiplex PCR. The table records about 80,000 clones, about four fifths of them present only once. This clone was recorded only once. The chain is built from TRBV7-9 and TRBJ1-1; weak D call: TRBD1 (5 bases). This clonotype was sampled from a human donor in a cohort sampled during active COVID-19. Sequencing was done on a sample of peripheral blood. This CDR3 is CASSAAGGRSEAFF. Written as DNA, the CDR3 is TGTGCCAGCAGCGCAGCGGGGGGACGGTCTGAAGCTTTCTTT.